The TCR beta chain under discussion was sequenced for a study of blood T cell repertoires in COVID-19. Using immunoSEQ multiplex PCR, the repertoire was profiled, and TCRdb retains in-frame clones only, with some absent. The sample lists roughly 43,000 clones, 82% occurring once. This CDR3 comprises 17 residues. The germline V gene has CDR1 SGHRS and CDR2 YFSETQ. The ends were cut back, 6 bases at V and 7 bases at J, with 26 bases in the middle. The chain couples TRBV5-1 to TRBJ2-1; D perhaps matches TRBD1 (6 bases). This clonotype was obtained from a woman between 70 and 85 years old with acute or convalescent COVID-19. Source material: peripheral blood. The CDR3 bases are TGCGCCAGCAATAAGGGCTGGGGGCGACTCTCGGATAATGAGCAGTTCTTC. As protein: CASNKGWGRLSDNEQFF.